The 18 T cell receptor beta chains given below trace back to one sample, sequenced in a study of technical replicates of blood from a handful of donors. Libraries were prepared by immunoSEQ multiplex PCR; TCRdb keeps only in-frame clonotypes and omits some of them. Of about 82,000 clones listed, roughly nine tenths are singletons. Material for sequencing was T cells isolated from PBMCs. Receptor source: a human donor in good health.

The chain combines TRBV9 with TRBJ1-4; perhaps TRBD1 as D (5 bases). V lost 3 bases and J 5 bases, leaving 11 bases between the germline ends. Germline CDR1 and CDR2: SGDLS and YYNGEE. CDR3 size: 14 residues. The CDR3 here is CASSGDLLNEKLFF. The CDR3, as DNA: TGTGCCAGCAGCGGGGACTTGTTGAATGAAAAACTGTTTTTT.

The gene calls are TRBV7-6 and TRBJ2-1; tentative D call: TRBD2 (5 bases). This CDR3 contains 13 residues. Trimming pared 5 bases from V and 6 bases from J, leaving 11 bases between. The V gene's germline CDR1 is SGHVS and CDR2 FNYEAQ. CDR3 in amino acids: CASSAGLSNEQFF. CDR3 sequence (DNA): TGTGCCAGCAGCGCGGGCCTTTCCAATGAGCAGTTCTTC.

In DNA form, the CDR3 reads TGTGCCAGCAGCCCCAGTGATTTCTACAATGAGCAGTTCTTC. This gives the protein CASSPSDFYNEQFF. The chain joins TRBV27 to TRBJ2-1, with D hard to call. CDR3 length equals 14 residues. Trimming shortened V by 6 bases and J by 3 bases, and 12 bases separated the two germline ends. The germline V gene encodes CDR1 MNHEY and CDR2 SMNVEV (reference sequence).

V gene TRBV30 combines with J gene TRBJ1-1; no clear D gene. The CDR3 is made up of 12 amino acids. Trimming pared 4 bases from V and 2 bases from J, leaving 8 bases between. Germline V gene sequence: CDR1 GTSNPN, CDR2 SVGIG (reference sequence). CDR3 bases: TGTGCCTGGATAGGAGAAAACACTGAAGCTTTCTTT. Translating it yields CAWIGENTEAFF.

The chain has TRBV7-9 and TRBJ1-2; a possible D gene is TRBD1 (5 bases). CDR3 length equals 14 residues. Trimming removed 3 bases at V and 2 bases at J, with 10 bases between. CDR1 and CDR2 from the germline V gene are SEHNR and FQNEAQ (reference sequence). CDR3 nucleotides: TGTGCCAGCAGCTTTGGGGACTACAACTATGGCTACACCTTC. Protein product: CASSFGDYNYGYTF.

CDR3 nucleotide sequence: TGTGCCAGTAGTATAAGACCGGGACTAACTAAATACGAGCAGTACTTC. This translates into CASSIRPGLTKYEQYF. The chain has TRBV19 and TRBJ2-7, with TRBD2 matching 7 bases. Germline CDR1 reads LNHDA; CDR2 reads SQIVND (reference sequence). The CDR3 totals 16 residues. V lost 2 bases, J lost 4 bases, and 11 bases stayed unmatched. Full variable domain (rest looked up from reference TRBV19 and TRBJ2-7): DGGITQSPKYLFRKEGQNVTLSCEQNLNHDAMYWYRQDPGQGLRLIYYSQIVNDFQKGDIAEGYSVSREKKESFPLTVTSAQKNPTAFYLCASSIRPGLTKYEQYFGPGTRLTVT.

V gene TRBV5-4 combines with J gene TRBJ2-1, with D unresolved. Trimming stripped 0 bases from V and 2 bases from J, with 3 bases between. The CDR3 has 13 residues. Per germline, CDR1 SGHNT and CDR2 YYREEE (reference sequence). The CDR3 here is CASSLDTYNEQFF. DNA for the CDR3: TGTGCCAGCAGCTTGGACACCTACAATGAGCAGTTCTTC.

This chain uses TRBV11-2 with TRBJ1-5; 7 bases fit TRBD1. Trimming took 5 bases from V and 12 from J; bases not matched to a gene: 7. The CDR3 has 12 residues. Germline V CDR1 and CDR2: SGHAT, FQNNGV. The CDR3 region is CASSPLTGVQHF. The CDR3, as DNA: TGTGCCAGCAGCCCTCTAACAGGGGTCCAGCATTTT.

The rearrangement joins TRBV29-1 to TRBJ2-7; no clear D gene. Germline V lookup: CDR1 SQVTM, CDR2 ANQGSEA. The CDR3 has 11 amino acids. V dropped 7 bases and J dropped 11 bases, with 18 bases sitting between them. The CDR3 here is CSALSSAREYF. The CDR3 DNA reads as TGCAGCGCCCTTTCTTCGGCCCGGGAGTACTTC.

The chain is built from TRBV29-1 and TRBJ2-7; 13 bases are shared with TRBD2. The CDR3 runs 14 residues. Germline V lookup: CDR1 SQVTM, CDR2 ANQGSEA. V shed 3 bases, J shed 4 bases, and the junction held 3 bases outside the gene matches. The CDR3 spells CSVDTSGRGYEQYF. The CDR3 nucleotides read TGCAGCGTTGATACTAGCGGGAGGGGATACGAGCAGTACTTC.

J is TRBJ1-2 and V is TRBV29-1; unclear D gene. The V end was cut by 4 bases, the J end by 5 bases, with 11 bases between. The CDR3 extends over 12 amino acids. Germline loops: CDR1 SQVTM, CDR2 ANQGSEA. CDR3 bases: TGCAGCGTTGTCGTGAATGCGTATGGCTACACCTTC. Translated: CSVVVNAYGYTF.

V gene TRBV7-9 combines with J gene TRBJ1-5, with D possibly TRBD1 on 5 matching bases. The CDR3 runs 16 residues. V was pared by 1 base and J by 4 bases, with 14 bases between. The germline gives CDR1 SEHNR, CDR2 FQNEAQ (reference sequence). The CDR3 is CASSLDWGGWNQPQHF. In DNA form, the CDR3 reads TGTGCCAGCAGCTTAGATTGGGGCGGATGGAATCAGCCCCAGCATTTT.

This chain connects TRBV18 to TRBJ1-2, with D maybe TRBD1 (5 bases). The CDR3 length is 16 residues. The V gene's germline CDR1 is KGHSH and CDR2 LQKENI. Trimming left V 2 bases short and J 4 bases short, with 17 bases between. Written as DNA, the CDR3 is TGTGCCAGCTCACCAGGAGGGCATTGGGACGTCTATGGCTACACCTTC. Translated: CASSPGGHWDVYGYTF.

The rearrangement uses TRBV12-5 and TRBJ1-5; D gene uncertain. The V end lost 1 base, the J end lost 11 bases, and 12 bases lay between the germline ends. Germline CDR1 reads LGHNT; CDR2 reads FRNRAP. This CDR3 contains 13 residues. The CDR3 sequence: CASGLEPGSAQHF. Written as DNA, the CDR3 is TGTGCTAGTGGTTTGGAACCAGGCTCGGCCCAGCATTTT. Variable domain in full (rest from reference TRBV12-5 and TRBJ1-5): DARVTQTPRHKVTEMGQEVTMRCQPILGHNTVFWYRQTMMQGLELLAYFRNRAPLDDSGMPKDRFSAEMPDATLATLKIQPSEPRDSAVYFCASGLEPGSAQHFGDGTRLSIL.

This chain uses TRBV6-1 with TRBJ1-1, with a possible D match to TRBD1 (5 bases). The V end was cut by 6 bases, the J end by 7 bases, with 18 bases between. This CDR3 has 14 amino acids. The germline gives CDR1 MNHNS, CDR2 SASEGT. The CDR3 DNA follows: TGTGCCAGCAGGGATAGGGGAGGGAGCGATGAAGCTTTCTTT. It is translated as CASRDRGGSDEAFF.

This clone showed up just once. The CDR3 DNA sequence: TGTGCCATCTCGGAGGTCCTCGCTACTGAAGCTTTCTTT. It is translated as CAISEVLATEAFF. This chain connects TRBV19 to TRBJ1-1; no firm D call. The CDR3 covers 13 residues. Germline-derived CDR1 and CDR2 are LNHDA and SQIVND (reference sequence). V lost 10 bases and J lost 5, with 17 bases in between.

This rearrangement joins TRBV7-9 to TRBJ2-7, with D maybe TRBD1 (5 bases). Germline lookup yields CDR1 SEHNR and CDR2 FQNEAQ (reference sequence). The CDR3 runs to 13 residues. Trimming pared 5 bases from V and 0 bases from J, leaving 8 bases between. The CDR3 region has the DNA TGTGCCAGCAGCCCCGACAGCTCCTACGAGCAGTACTTC. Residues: CASSPDSSYEQYF.

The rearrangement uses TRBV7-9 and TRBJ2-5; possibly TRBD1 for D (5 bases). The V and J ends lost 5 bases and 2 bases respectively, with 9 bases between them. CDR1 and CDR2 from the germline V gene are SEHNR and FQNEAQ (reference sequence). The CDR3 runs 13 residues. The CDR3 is CASSTTEQETQYF. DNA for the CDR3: TGTGCCAGCAGCACGACAGAACAAGAGACCCAGTACTTC.